This record looks at one T cell receptor (beta chain) sequence and its context. Its antigen remains unidentified. Sequenced by immunoSEQ multiplex PCR; TCRdb stores in-frame clones only, minus some. The top ten clones hold roughly 14% of a sample with approximately 8,300 clones, roughly 87% of them seen once. The data are from a study of PD-1 blockade in mismatch repair-deficient tumors. At the level of the study: Patients had approximately 12 mismatch repair-deficient cancer types and were previously treated and progressing.

The CDR3 is 13 amino acids. Germline-derived CDR1 and CDR2 are SGHRS and YFSETQ. Trimming cost V 0 bases and J 4 bases, with 7 bases left between them. Overall study results and limits: Tumor-resident clones, often undetectable pretreatment in blood, expanded then contracted after pembrolizumab.

Time point indicated: approximately ten-day in vitro stimulation with candidate mutation-associated neoantigen peptide 1. TCRs were sequenced from a few patients responding to pembrolizumab. Seven or eight ELISpot-reactive neoantigen peptides each drove an approximately 10-day in vitro stimulation. The sequencing used cells cultured in vitro, collected from a patient treated with pembrolizumab. This sequence joins TRBV5-1 and TRBJ1-2, with unresolved D. The origin of this receptor is an adult with mismatch repair-deficient cancer. The CDR3: CASSLDVGYGYTF. CDR3 DNA: TGCGCCAGCAGCTTGGACGTAGGCTATGGCTACACCTTC.